The 20 T cell receptor beta chains below come from one sample, sequenced in a study of CD8+ T cells in alopecia areata. cDNA prepared by RNA extraction and subsequent reverse transcription served as the template for sequencing. Repertoires were generated with immunoSEQ multiplex PCR, while TCRdb's copy carries only in-frame clones and drops some. Of some 170,000 clones listed, about three fifths were seen once; the top ten hold 16%. The treatment denotes: oral pan-JAK inhibitor, 5-10 mg twice daily. The sequencing here drew on CD4+ T cells sorted from blood, taken between weeks 55 and 65, from a patient treated with tofacitinib. These receptors were obtained from a human donor with alopecia areata.

This clone was counted between two and nine times. For the CDR3, the DNA is TGTGCCAGCAGCGTAGACCAGCGGGGCGGTTACGAGCAGTACTTC. Its translation is CASSVDQRGGYEQYF. The chain combines TRBV9 with TRBJ2-7; 7 bases are a match to TRBD2. Per germline, CDR1 SGDLS and CDR2 YYNGEE. This CDR3 is 15 amino acids long. V trimming: 0 bases; J trimming: 4 bases; junction bases outside the gene matches: 7.

V gene TRBV6-5 combines with J gene TRBJ2-1; 7 bases agree with TRBD1. V lost 6 bases to trimming and J lost 0 bases; unmatched junction nucleotides: 5. Germline-derived CDR1 and CDR2 are MNHEY and SVGAGI. The CDR3 covers 15 residues. The CDR3: CASRRQGSSYNEQFF. The CDR3 DNA follows: TGTGCCAGCAGGCGACAGGGAAGCTCCTACAATGAGCAGTTCTTC.

The chain couples TRBV7-6 to TRBJ2-5; D is undetermined. This CDR3 spans 11 amino acids. V gave up 2 bases and J gave up 3 bases, with 1 base separating them. CDR1 and CDR2 (germline): SGHVS, FNYEAQ. The DNA of the CDR3 is TGTGCCAGCAGCTTAAAAGAGACCCAGTACTTC. Its translation is CASSLKETQYF.

The chain couples TRBV6-5 to TRBJ2-7, with D perhaps matching TRBD1 or TRBD2 (5 bases each). Germline V gene lookup returns CDR1 MNHEY and CDR2 SVGAGI. The CDR3 is 15 residues long. Trimming cost V 4 bases and J 2 bases, with 15 bases left between them. CDR3: CASSFARDLPYEQYF. In DNA, the CDR3 is TGTGCCAGCAGTTTCGCCCGGGACCTACCCTACGAGCAGTACTTC.

V is TRBV29-1 and J is TRBJ1-1; D may be TRBD1 (5 bases). The germline V and J ends were trimmed by 3 bases and 7 bases, with 15 bases remaining between them. CDR3 size: 13 residues. CDR1 and CDR2 (germline): SQVTM, ANQGSEA. Written as DNA, the CDR3 is TGCAGCGTTGAGAAGGGGCGCGATGATGAAGCTTTCTTT. This sequence encodes CSVEKGRDDEAFF. The variable domain in full, completed from reference TRBV29-1 and TRBJ1-1, reads SAVISQKPSRDICQRGTSLTIQCQVDSQVTMMFWYRQQPGQSLTLIATANQGSEATYESGFVIDKFPISRPNLTFSTLTVSNMSPEDSSIYLCSVEKGRDDEAFFGQGTRLTVV.

The V gene is TRBV9, the J gene TRBJ1-4; tentative D call: TRBD1 (6 bases). V lost 4 bases, J lost 7 bases, and 23 bases lay in between. This CDR3 spans 17 amino acids. Germline CDR1 is SGDLS and CDR2 is YYNGEE. Here the CDR3 reads CASSPRDIQGGGEKLFF. In DNA form, the CDR3 reads TGTGCCAGCAGCCCCCGGGACATACAGGGAGGTGGTGAAAAACTGTTTTTT. Together with reference TRBV9 and TRBJ1-4, the CDR3 gives the full variable domain: DSGVTQTPKHLITATGQRVTLRCSPRSGDLSVYWYQQSLDQGLQFLIQYYNGEERAKGNILERFSAQQFPDLHSELNLSSLELGDSALYFCASSPRDIQGGGEKLFFGSGTQLSVL.

The gene calls are TRBV29-1 and TRBJ2-5; a weak D match, TRBD2 (6 bases). Germline CDR1 is SQVTM and CDR2 is ANQGSEA. Deletions cut 6 bases from V and 2 bases from J, with 13 bases between. The CDR3 runs 13 residues. The CDR3 DNA sequence: TGCAGCGTACCGGGACTCCCACAAGAGACCCAGTACTTC. It codes for CSVPGLPQETQYF.

In its sample, this clone was seen once. The chain couples TRBV19 to TRBJ1-2, with 9 positions matching TRBD1. CDR1 and CDR2 (germline): LNHDA, SQIVND (reference sequence). There are 15 residues in the CDR3. Trimming removed 3 bases from V and 7 bases from J; junction bases left unmatched: 9. The DNA of the CDR3 is TGTGCCAGTAGTATCTCGGGACAGGGAAACAGTGGCTACACCTTC. Protein: CASSISGQGNSGYTF.

V gene TRBV2 combines with J gene TRBJ1-6, with a weak D call TRBD1 (5 bases). The ends were cut back, 5 bases at V and 8 bases at J, with 13 bases in the middle. Looked up from germline, CDR1 is SNHLY and CDR2 is FYNNEI. This CDR3 comprises 14 residues. The CDR3 coding sequence is TGTGCCAGCAGTCTTTGGGGGTTGGATTCACCCCTCCACTTT. Amino acids: CASSLWGLDSPLHF.

The chain is built from TRBV19 and TRBJ2-2; TRBD2 agrees at 12 bases. Germline CDR1 and CDR2: LNHDA and SQIVND (reference sequence). This CDR3 is built from 16 residues. V shed 6 bases, J shed 6 bases, and the junction held 8 bases outside the gene matches. The CDR3 protein is CASRTGLAGSAGELFF. The CDR3 nucleotides are TGTGCCAGTAGGACGGGACTAGCGGGTAGCGCCGGGGAGCTGTTTTTT.

CDR3 amino acids: CASSLDGFGYTF. In DNA form, the CDR3 reads TGCGCCAGCAGCTTGGACGGGTTTGGCTACACCTTC. The gene calls are TRBV5-1 and TRBJ1-2; D is unclear. Trimming took off 0 bases at V and 7 bases at J, with 7 bases between the two ends. Germline lookup yields CDR1 SGHRS and CDR2 YFSETQ. The CDR3 sequence is 12 residues long.

This clone was found once. This sequence joins TRBV5-6 and TRBJ1-4; D not resolved. CDR3 size: 11 residues. With 3 bases removed from V and 7 bases from J, the gap between germline ends came to 4 bases. Germline CDR1 SGHDT, CDR2 YYEEEE. CDR3 residues: CASSSGEKLFF. CDR3 coding DNA: TGTGCCAGCAGCTCTGGTGAAAAACTGTTTTTT. Complete variable domain (other parts from reference TRBV5-6 and TRBJ1-4): DAGVTQSPTHLIKTRGQQVTLRCSPKSGHDTVSWYQQALGQGPQFIFQYYEEEERQRGNFPDRFSGHQFPNYSSELNVNALLLGDSALYLCASSSGEKLFFGSGTQLSVL.

The chain combines TRBV7-2 with TRBJ2-2; D call uncertain. The CDR3 covers 15 residues. Trimming left V 2 bases short and J 6 bases short, with 13 bases between. Germline V gives CDR1 SGHTA, CDR2 FQGNSA. Here the CDR3 DNA reads TGTGCCAGCAGCTTAAGTGTCAGAACGGCCGGGGAGCTGTTTTTT. Amino acid sequence: CASSLSVRTAGELFF.

The rearrangement joins TRBV7-2 to TRBJ2-3, with D perhaps being TRBD1 or TRBD2 (5 bases each). Per the germline V gene, CDR1 is SGHTA and CDR2 is FQGNSA. There are 15 residues in the CDR3. V was shortened by 5 bases and J by 0 bases, with 12 bases between the two germline ends. As DNA, the CDR3 is TGTGCCAGCAGCCTAGGGACGGGAAGCACAGATACGCAGTATTTT. Its translation: CASSLGTGSTDTQYF.

The genes are TRBV14 and TRBJ2-7; D gene ambiguous. Germline CDR1 is SGHDN and CDR2 is FVKESK. This CDR3 spans 13 amino acids. Trimming pared 4 bases from V and 2 bases from J, leaving 9 bases between. In DNA form, the CDR3 reads TGTGCCAGCAGCCTACCGGGTCCCTACGAGCAGTACTTC. This encodes CASSLPGPYEQYF.

The gene calls are TRBV28 and TRBJ1-5; 9 nucleotides match TRBD1. The trim removed 5 bases at V and 6 bases at J, leaving 8 bases unmatched. The CDR3 covers 15 residues. From germline, CDR1 is MDHEN and CDR2 SYDVKM. The CDR3 reads CASSALGTGFQPQHF. The CDR3 DNA follows: TGTGCCAGCAGTGCACTCGGGACAGGGTTTCAGCCCCAGCATTTT. The whole variable domain, remainder taken from reference TRBV28 and TRBJ1-5, is DVKVTQSSRYLVKRTGEKVFLECVQDMDHENMFWYRQDPGLGLRLIYFSYDVKMKEKGDIPEGYSVSREKKERFSLILESASTNQTSMYLCASSALGTGFQPQHFGDGTRLSIL.

The chain employs TRBV25-1 and TRBJ2-4, with D perhaps matching TRBD2 (5 bases). V was clipped by 4 bases and J by 6 bases, with 13 bases between them. This CDR3 has 14 residues. Germline V gene data show CDR1 as MGHDK and CDR2 as SYGVNS. CDR3 loop: CASSAPGERNIQYF. In nucleotides, the CDR3 is TGTGCCAGCAGTGCCCCTGGGGAGCGAAACATTCAGTACTTC.

The CDR3 region is CASSELGAHYEQYF. The CDR3 nucleotides read TGTGCCAGCAGTGAACTGGGGGCTCACTACGAGCAGTACTTC. The V and J genes are TRBV2 and TRBJ2-7, with D perhaps matching TRBD1 (6 bases). V was trimmed by 2 bases and J by 3 bases, leaving 11 bases between them. Germline V CDR1 and CDR2: SNHLY, FYNNEI. CDR3 length: 14 amino acids.

This clone appeared a few times. This chain joins TRBV10-2 and TRBJ1-5; D unresolved. The CDR3 covers 12 residues. V lost 2 bases, J lost 8 bases, and 7 bases lay in between. Per germline, CDR1 WSHSY and CDR2 SAAADI. This chain's CDR3 is CASSETVEPQHF. The CDR3 DNA reads TGCGCCAGCAGTGAGACGGTAGAGCCCCAGCATTTT.

The chain employs TRBV5-1 and TRBJ2-5, with D hard to call. CDR3 length: 13 amino acids. Trimming left V 4 bases short and J 1 base short, with 8 bases between. Per the germline V gene, CDR1 is SGHRS and CDR2 is YFSETQ. This CDR3 is CASSNGPQETQYF. The DNA for the CDR3 is TGCGCCAGCAGCAACGGACCCCAAGAGACCCAGTACTTC.